The next 30 T cell receptor beta chains were all read from a single sample in a study of long-term antiretroviral therapy in people with HIV. Run at survey level, the immunoSEQ assay was version v3.0. Assay: immunoSEQ multiplex PCR; the TCRdb copy retains only in-frame clones and omits some. The table has around 25,000 clones, roughly 76% seen once. Material: unsorted PBMCs, obtained 1.1 years before starting antiretroviral therapy. Receptors were obtained from a middle-aged woman with HIV.

The rearrangement uses TRBV7-2 and TRBJ1-3, with TRBD1 as a possible D gene (5 bases). V lost 5 bases and J lost 1, with 9 bases in between. This CDR3 has 14 residues. From germline, CDR1 is SGHTA and CDR2 FQGNSA. The CDR3 spells CASSPGTSGNTIYF. In nucleotides, the CDR3 is TGTGCCAGCAGCCCCGGGACGTCTGGAAACACCATATATTTT.

The chain combines TRBV7-9 with TRBJ2-3, with 11 bases aligning to TRBD1. The CDR3 extends over 19 amino acids. Germline V gene data show CDR1 as SEHNR and CDR2 as FQNEAQ (reference sequence). V shed 4 bases, J shed 3 bases, and the junction held 15 bases outside the gene matches. The CDR3, as DNA: TGTGCCAGCAGCTCCCTGAGGCCCACCGGGACAGGGGGGACAGATACGCAGTATTTT. Translation: CASSSLRPTGTGGTDTQYF.

The chain recombines TRBV2 with TRBJ2-5; the D is unclear. CDR3 length: 12 residues. Trimming took 6 bases from V and 2 from J, leaving 7 bases between them. The germline gives CDR1 SNHLY, CDR2 FYNNEI. The CDR3 here is CASRGLQETQYF. CDR3 bases: TGTGCCAGCAGAGGCTTGCAAGAGACCCAGTACTTC.

V is TRBV7-9 and J is TRBJ2-1; a possible D gene is TRBD2 (5 bases). The CDR3 is 15 amino acids. With 5 bases removed from V and 3 bases from J, the gap between germline ends came to 14 bases. The germline gives CDR1 SEHNR, CDR2 FQNEAQ (reference sequence). The chain's CDR3 is CASSPWSDYYNEQFF. CDR3 DNA: TGTGCCAGCAGCCCCTGGTCCGACTACTACAATGAGCAGTTCTTC.

The genes are TRBV5-6 and TRBJ1-1; D remains ambiguous. V lost 1 base to trimming and J lost 3 bases, with 4 bases between them. The germline V gene has CDR1 SGHDT and CDR2 YYEEEE. The CDR3 length is 12 residues. The CDR3 DNA reads TGTGCCAGCAGCTTGTCGGACACTGAAGCTTTCTTT. Translating it yields CASSLSDTEAFF.

The chain uses TRBV6-5 and TRBJ1-5, with a tentative D call TRBD1 (5 bases). Trimming shortened V by 8 bases and J by 3 bases, and 11 bases separated the two germline ends. The CDR3 spans 13 residues. Germline lookup yields CDR1 MNHEY and CDR2 SVGAGI. This CDR3 reads CASGTGVNQPQHF. CDR3 DNA: TGTGCCAGCGGGACGGGCGTCAATCAGCCCCAGCATTTT.

This rearrangement joins TRBV19 to TRBJ2-7; D is perhaps TRBD1 or TRBD2 (5 bases each). CDR1 and CDR2 (germline): LNHDA, SQIVND (reference sequence). Trimming stripped 5 bases from V and 3 bases from J, with 8 bases between. The CDR3 runs to 12 residues. The chain's CDR3 is CASSRDHYEQYF. The CDR3 DNA is TGTGCCAGTAGTCGGGACCACTACGAGCAGTACTTC.

This clone was picked up a small number of times. This chain uses TRBV19 with TRBJ1-2; no definite D call. From germline, CDR1 is LNHDA and CDR2 SQIVND (reference sequence). CDR3 length equals 14 residues. V was cut by 2 bases and J by 3 bases, with 10 bases left in between. The CDR3, as DNA: TGTGCCAGTAGTATATACGTTAAAGACTATGGCTACACCTTC. Its protein is CASSIYVKDYGYTF.

This chain links TRBV15 with TRBJ2-1, with TRBD1 matching over 7 bases. Germline CDR1 LNHNV, CDR2 YYDKDF (reference sequence). Germline trimming cut 4 bases from V and 4 bases from J; bases unmatched to any gene: 13. The CDR3 contains 17 residues. The CDR3 nucleotides are TGTGCCACCAGCATCGAACAGCCGGGACAGAGATACAATGAGCAGTTCTTC. It encodes CATSIEQPGQRYNEQFF.

V is TRBV19 and J is TRBJ1-1, with a possible D match to TRBD1 (6 bases). The CDR3 has 12 amino acids. Germline CDR1 reads LNHDA; CDR2 reads SQIVND (reference sequence). V dropped 7 bases and J dropped 1 base, with 7 bases sitting between them. In DNA form, the CDR3 reads TGTGCCAGTAAACAGGGGAACACTGAAGCTTTCTTT. Protein product: CASKQGNTEAFF.

The CDR3 DNA follows: TGTGCCAGCAGTGACGCTGGAGCGGGAAGTGAGCAGTTCTTC. This codes for CASSDAGAGSEQFF. The V call is TRBV6-1, the J call TRBJ2-1; 7 positions agree with TRBD2. The V gene end was trimmed by 3 bases and the J gene end by 9 bases; junction bases not matched to a gene: 8. Germline loops: CDR1 MNHNS, CDR2 SASEGT. The CDR3 is 14 amino acids.

This clone was detected once. The J gene is TRBJ2-7, the V gene TRBV5-5; 8 bases align to TRBD2. The CDR3 totals 15 residues. The V segment lost 0 bases and the J segment 0 bases; nucleotides outside the gene matches: 2. CDR1 and CDR2 (germline): SGHKS, YYEKEE (reference sequence). CDR3 residues: CASSLAGGTSYEQYF. The CDR3 nucleotides read TGTGCCAGCAGCTTGGCGGGAGGGACCTCCTACGAGCAGTACTTC. Full variable domain (missing parts from reference TRBV5-5 and TRBJ2-7): DAGVTQSPTHLIKTRGQQVTLRCSPISGHKSVSWYQQVLGQGPQFIFQYYEKEERGRGNFPDRFSARQFPNYSSELNVNALLLGDSALYLCASSLAGGTSYEQYFGPGTRLTVT.

The table lists this clone with a count of one. The gene calls are TRBV7-9 and TRBJ2-5, with TRBD1 as a possible D gene (5 bases). The ends were cut back, 4 bases at V and 5 bases at J, with 11 bases in the middle. Germline V gives CDR1 SEHNR, CDR2 FQNEAQ (reference sequence). CDR3 size: 13 residues. For the CDR3, the DNA is TGTGCCAGCAGCTACAGGAAAGGGGAGACCCAGTACTTC. It encodes CASSYRKGETQYF.

This clone was seen more than once but under ten times. The chain combines TRBV7-2 with TRBJ1-2; D ambiguous. Germline assignment: CDR1 SGHTA and CDR2 FQGNSA. Trimming cost V 8 bases and J 4 bases, with 8 bases left between them. CDR3 length: 11 amino acids. CDR3 coding DNA: TGTGCCAGCGGACCGATCTATGGCTACACCTTC. Its translation: CASGPIYGYTF.

The CDR3: CATSRDRGQNTEAFF. The CDR3 DNA is TGTGCCACCAGCAGAGATCGCGGACAGAACACTGAAGCTTTCTTT. The chain carries TRBV15 and TRBJ1-1, with D maybe TRBD1 (5 bases). Trimming removed 0 bases from V and 1 base from J, with 9 bases in between. This CDR3 region has 15 residues. Germline V gives CDR1 LNHNV, CDR2 YYDKDF (reference sequence).

This clone was counted once. The rearrangement joins TRBV19 to TRBJ1-6; a possible D gene is TRBD1 (5 bases). The germline gives CDR1 LNHDA, CDR2 SQIVND (reference sequence). V shed 3 bases and J shed 3 bases, with 12 bases lying between them. The length of the CDR3 is 16 residues. CDR3 sequence reads: CASSISSGVYNSPLHF. In DNA form, the CDR3 reads TGTGCCAGTAGTATTTCGTCGGGGGTCTATAATTCACCCCTCCACTTT.

This sequence joins TRBV5-6 and TRBJ2-7; TRBD2 matches 8 bases. The CDR3 has 14 residues. V lost 6 bases to trimming and J lost 2 bases; unmatched junction nucleotides: 7. Germline V lookup: CDR1 SGHDT, CDR2 YYEEEE. The DNA for the CDR3 is TGTGCCAGCACCCCGGGGGGGGCGGCCTACGAGCAGTACTTC. This translates into CASTPGGAAYEQYF.

V and J are TRBV29-1 and TRBJ2-7; 11 bases are shared with TRBD2. The CDR3 has 14 residues. Germline CDR1 SQVTM, CDR2 ANQGSEA. After removal of 4 bases from V and 4 bases from J, the junction contained 6 bases not matched to a gene. CDR3 DNA sequence: TGCAGCGTTGTACTAGCGGGAGTATTTTACGAGCAGTACTTC. Translated, it gives CSVVLAGVFYEQYF.

This chain joins TRBV11-2 and TRBJ2-1; D is unclear. Trimming stripped 5 bases from V and 0 bases from J, with 17 bases between. Germline V gives CDR1 SGHAT, CDR2 FQNNGV. There are 17 residues in the CDR3. The CDR3 sequence: CASSPRLGTSSYNEQFF. As DNA, the CDR3 is TGTGCCAGCAGCCCTAGACTTGGAACGAGCTCCTACAATGAGCAGTTCTTC.

V gene TRBV2 combines with J gene TRBJ2-7; D is uncertain. Germline loops: CDR1 SNHLY, CDR2 FYNNEI. Trimming cost V 1 base and J 3 bases, with 7 bases left between them. The CDR3 is 13 residues long. The chain's CDR3 is CASSEERFYEQYF. The CDR3 DNA reads as TGTGCCAGCAGTGAAGAGAGGTTCTACGAGCAGTACTTC.

This rearrangement joins TRBV11-3 to TRBJ2-7; D is unresolved. Trimming pared 1 base from V and 2 bases from J, leaving 9 bases between. This CDR3 comprises 14 residues. Germline CDR1 is SGHNT and CDR2 is YENEEA. The CDR3 here is CASSLGPSTYEQYF. The CDR3 DNA sequence: TGTGCCAGCAGCTTAGGTCCCTCTACCTACGAGCAGTACTTC.

The gene calls are TRBV5-6 and TRBJ1-1; D not certain. The CDR3 extends over 13 amino acids. Germline values: CDR1 SGHDT, CDR2 YYEEEE. V was pared by 0 bases and J by 8 bases, with 11 bases between. CDR3 nucleotide sequence: TGTGCCAGCAGCTTGGAGGATCCTATCGAAGCTTTCTTT. It is translated as CASSLEDPIEAFF.

The chain employs TRBV18 and TRBJ2-7; 8 bases are shared with TRBD1. Germline lookup yields CDR1 KGHSH and CDR2 LQKENI. Trimming took 5 bases from V and 4 from J; bases not matched to a gene: 10. This CDR3 has 15 amino acids. The DNA of the CDR3 is TGTGCCAGCTCAGAGACAGGGGACAGTCTGTACGAGCAGTACTTC. Translation: CASSETGDSLYEQYF.

This clone has just a few counts. The CDR3 sequence: CASSRSQLPEQYF. The CDR3 DNA reads as TGTGCCAGCAGTCGATCACAACTCCCCGAGCAGTACTTC. This rearrangement joins TRBV28 to TRBJ2-7; D unresolved. Germline CDR1 MDHEN, CDR2 SYDVKM. V lost 5 bases and J 6 bases, leaving 14 bases between the germline ends. This CDR3 has 13 residues.

The chain couples TRBV28 to TRBJ2-5, with D uncertain. Germline V gene data show CDR1 as MDHEN and CDR2 as SYDVKM. CDR3 size: 11 residues. Trimming cost V 3 bases and J 5 bases, with 4 bases left between them. CDR3 protein: CASSFGETQYF. The CDR3 DNA reads TGTGCCAGCAGTTTTGGGGAGACCCAGTACTTC.

This rearrangement joins TRBV30 to TRBJ1-4; D remains unclear. Germline loops: CDR1 GTSNPN, CDR2 SVGIG (reference sequence). The CDR3 length is 15 residues. The V end lost 3 bases, the J end lost 5 bases, and 16 bases lay between the germline ends. The CDR3 is CAWRGRWRGNEKLFF. The CDR3 nucleotides are TGTGCCTGGAGGGGTAGATGGAGAGGGAATGAAAAACTGTTTTTT.

V is TRBV7-8 and J is TRBJ2-7, with 10 bases identical to TRBD2. This CDR3 is 15 amino acids long. CDR1 and CDR2 (germline): SGHVS, FQNEAQ. Trimming at V came to 5 bases and at J to 3 bases, leaving 7 bases not matched to a gene. In nucleotides, the CDR3 is TGTGCCAGCAGCCGCCTAGCGGGAGAACTCTACGAGCAGTACTTC. This codes for CASSRLAGELYEQYF.

V is TRBV29-1 and J is TRBJ1-2; D unclear. There are 12 residues in the CDR3. V was clipped by 2 bases and J by 2 bases, with 6 bases between them. Germline CDR1 and CDR2: SQVTM and ANQGSEA. Written as DNA, the CDR3 is TGCAGCGTTGAACACCTAAACTATGGCTACACCTTC. This gives the protein CSVEHLNYGYTF.

V is TRBV7-9 and J is TRBJ1-1, with no clear D. Looked up from germline, CDR1 is SEHNR and CDR2 is FQNEAQ (reference sequence). This CDR3 region has 11 residues. The V end lost 5 bases, the J end lost 11 bases, and 12 bases lay between the germline ends. Here the CDR3 reads CASSLQSTAFF. As DNA, the CDR3 is TGTGCCAGCAGCCTCCAAAGTACCGCTTTCTTT.

This chain connects TRBV4-2 to TRBJ2-7; 9 bases line up with TRBD1. CDR1 LGHNA and CDR2 YNFKEQ come from the germline V gene. CDR3 length: 18 amino acids. J lost 3 bases, V lost 1 base, and 13 bases had no gene match. The CDR3 loop is CASSQGRQGVPWSYEQYF. The CDR3 DNA sequence: TGTGCCAGCAGCCAAGGCCGACAGGGGGTCCCCTGGAGCTACGAGCAGTACTTC.